The present T cell receptor (beta chain) was sequenced within a study of T cell clonotyping in hematopoietic cell transplantation. Study information: Cytoreduction preceded collection of pretransplant recipient samples.

Generated by immunoSEQ multiplex PCR, the TCRdb table keeps only in-frame clones and is missing some. The sample contains 15,000 to 20,000 clones, more than 70% of which appear only once. Points on this clone: Its cognate antigen is unknown.

The time point: recipient sample about 28 days before transplant, after cytoreduction. General study points: Few recipient clonotypes overlapped donors; over 95% were de novo at given depth.

The sequencing used peripheral blood mononuclear cells, collected before stem cell transplant. The source of this sequence is a man in his forties or fifties with acute myeloid leukemia. Some clones in this sample may be carry-over from other donors' samples.

Here the CDR3 reads CAWSVLNTEAFF. Here the CDR3 DNA reads TGTGCCTGGAGTGTACTGAACACTGAAGCTTTCTTT. This rearrangement joins TRBV30 to TRBJ1-1; no definite D call. V lost 0 bases and J 0 bases, leaving 2 bases between the germline ends. The CDR3 is 12 amino acids. CDR1 is GTSNPN, CDR2 SVGIG, per germline (reference sequence). Looking up the rest from reference TRBV30 and TRBJ1-1 gives the full variable domain: SQTIHQWPATLVQPVGSPLSLECTVEGTSNPNLYWYRQAAGRGLQLLFYSVGIGQISSEVPQNLSASRPQDRQFILSSKKLLLSDSGFYLCAWSVLNTEAFFGQGTRLTVV.